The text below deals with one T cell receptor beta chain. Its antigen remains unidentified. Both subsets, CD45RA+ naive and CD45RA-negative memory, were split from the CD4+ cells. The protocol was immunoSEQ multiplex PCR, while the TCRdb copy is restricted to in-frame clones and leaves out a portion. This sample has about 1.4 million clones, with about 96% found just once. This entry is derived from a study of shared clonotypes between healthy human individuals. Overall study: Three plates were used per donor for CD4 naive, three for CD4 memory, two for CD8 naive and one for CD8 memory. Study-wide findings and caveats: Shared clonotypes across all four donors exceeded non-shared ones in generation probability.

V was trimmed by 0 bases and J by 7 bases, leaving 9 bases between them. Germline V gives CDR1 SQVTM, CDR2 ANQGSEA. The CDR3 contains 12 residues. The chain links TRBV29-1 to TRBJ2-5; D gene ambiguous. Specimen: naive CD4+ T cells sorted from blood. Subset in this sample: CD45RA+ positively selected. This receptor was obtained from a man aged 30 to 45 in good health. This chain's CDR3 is CSVEEMDGTQYF. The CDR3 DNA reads TGCAGCGTTGAAGAAATGGACGGGACCCAGTACTTC.